The rows below give T cell receptor beta chains drawn from one sample of a study of PD-L1 blockade in urothelial cancer. The method was immunoSEQ multiplex PCR; TCRdb's version includes in-frame clones alone and lacks a portion of them. The sample has about 36,000 clones; about a third are singletons. The specimen was tumor tissue, collected before atezolizumab (anti-PD-L1) treatment. These TCRs come from a man aged 60-69 years with urothelial cancer. Both conserved end residues are part of each CDR3. D genes are given only for firm matches. Some rows have no size entry. The others give once, few or many, or a class for an expanded clone.

- few 14 TRBJ1-3 TRBV19 TGTGCCAGTAGTACGGGGGTATCCGGAAACACCATATATTTT CASSTGVSGNTIYF
- - 16 TRBJ1-2 TRBV4-1 TGCGCCAGCAGCCAAGGTGGGGGGGTGGCCTTCTATGGCTACACCTTC CASSQGGGVAFYGYTF
- - 12 TRBJ1-2 TRBV2 TGTGCCAGCAGCTCCGGGATTGGCGGCTACACCTTC CASSSGIGGYTF
TRBD1 few 14 TRBJ2-7 TRBV12-5 TGTGCCAGCACCGGCCGGGACAGGGTGGGGGAGCAGTACTTC CASTGRDRVGEQYF
- few 15 TRBJ2-3 TRBV7-6 TGTGCCAGCAGCTTAGAGGCGGGCCACACAGATACGCAGTATTTT CASSLEAGHTDTQYF
- few 17 TRBJ2-1 TRBV11-3 TGTGCCAGCAGCCAAAAGAAGGCTTCCAGAGGGGGAGATGAGCAGTTCTTC CASSQKKASRGGDEQFF
TRBD2 - 15 TRBJ2-5 TRBV5-1 TGCGCCAGCTCGCCCTCTGCGGGAGTCCCAGAGACCCAGTACTTC CASSPSAGVPETQYF
TRBD1 - 15 TRBJ1-2 TRBV6-8 TGTGCCAGCAGCCTACAGGGGACAGGGGACTATGGCTACACCTTC CASSLQGTGDYGYTF
- - 16 TRBJ2-1 TRBV6-8 TGTGCCAGCAAACTGATGCCCACGGGAGCCCCTAATGAGCAGTTCTTC CASKLMPTGAPNEQFF
- medium-sized 15 TRBJ2-1 TRBV11-3 TGTGCCAGCAGCTTAGAGGGTTCCTTTTTGGATGAGCAGTTCTTC CASSLEGSFLDEQFF
- - 16 TRBJ2-3 TRBV6-8 TGTGCCAGCAGCCCGGGATCACTCACTAGCACAGATACGCAGTATTTT CASSPGSLTSTDTQYF
TRBD1 - 14 TRBJ2-1 TRBV6-8 TGTGCCAGCAGTTACGGACAGGGGACCAATGAGCAGTTCTTC CASSYGQGTNEQFF
- - 14 TRBJ2-1 TRBV19 TGTGCCAGTAAATCGGACAACTTGGTGAGTGAGCAGTTCTTC CASKSDNLVSEQFF
TRBD1 many 19 TRBJ2-2 TRBV11-3 TGTGCCAGCAGCTCATGGACCGGGACAGGGGGCGGAAACACCGGGGAGCTGTTTTTT CASSSWTGTGGGNTGELFF
- - 16 TRBJ1-5 TRBV9 TGTGCCAGCAGCCCTGAAGGGGTGACGGCTAATCAGCCCCAGCATTTT CASSPEGVTANQPQHF
TRBD1 once 13 TRBJ1-1 TRBV19 TGTGCCAGCGGGGACAGGGGTCACACTGAAGCTTTCTTT CASGDRGHTEAFF
TRBD2 - 17 TRBJ2-4 TRBV6-8 TGTGCCAGCTGCAGCGGGACTAGCGATCTAGCCAAAAACATTCAGTACTTC CASCSGTSDLAKNIQYF
TRBD2 - 17 TRBJ2-3 TRBV6-8 TGTGCCAGCAGTTACCTCGGGGTAGCGGGAGCTGGAGATACGCAGTATTTT CASSYLGVAGAGDTQYF
- - 13 TRBJ1-1 TRBV29-1 TGCAGCGCAAGGCAGCAAATGAACACTGAAGCTTTCTTT CSARQQMNTEAFF
TRBD1 many 16 TRBJ2-2 TRBV6-8 TGTGCCAGCAGGGGACAGGGGCAAGTTAACACCGGGGAGCTGTTTTTT CASRGQGQVNTGELFF
- - 15 TRBJ2-2 TRBV9 TGTGCCAGCAGCGCCTCTGGATGGCGGACCGGGGAGCTGTTTTTT CASSASGWRTGELFF
TRBD1 - 15 TRBJ1-6 TRBV6-8 TGTGCCGGTTGGGACAGGGGGTCCTATAATTCACCCCTCCACTTT CAGWDRGSYNSPLHF
- - 16 TRBJ2-7 TRBV23-1 TGCGCCAGCAGTCGGCCCTCCACCAGGGGAGCCGACGAGCAGTACTTC CASSRPSTRGADEQYF
- few 12 TRBJ1-5 TRBV6-8 TGTGCCAGCAGACAGGGCAATCAGCCCCAGCATTTT CASRQGNQPQHF
TRBD2 few 14 TRBJ2-1 TRBV30 TGTGCCTGGAGTGGGGGGGGTTCGAACAATGAGCAGTTCTTC CAWSGGGSNNEQFF
- - 17 TRBJ1-4 TRBV19 TGTGCCAGTAGTCCCCCCACGGGGCCGGCAACTAATGAAAAACTGTTTTTT CASSPPTGPATNEKLFF
TRBD2 many 16 TRBJ2-2 TRBV11-3 TGTGCCAGCAGCCGGGCCAGCGGGAAATCCACCGGGGAGCTGTTTTTT CASSRASGKSTGELFF
- few 16 TRBJ2-2 TRBV6-8 TGTGCCAGCAGTTACGGGGGCCCTGTTAACACCGGGGAGCTGTTTTTT CASSYGGPVNTGELFF
- few 13 TRBJ1-2 TRBV19 TGTGCCAGTAGTAACGGGCGGAACTATGGCTACACCTTC CASSNGRNYGYTF
- - 16 TRBJ2-1 TRBV10-2 TGCGCCAGCAGTGATCCGGGACACCAGTTTGTGGGGGAGCAGTTCTTC CASSDPGHQFVGEQFF
TRBD2 many 14 TRBJ2-5 TRBV6-8 TGTGCCAGCAGTTCCGCGGGAGCTCAAGAGACCCAGTACTTC CASSSAGAQETQYF
TRBD1 - 14 TRBJ1-4 TRBV5-1 TGCGCCAGCAGCTTAGGACAGGGTAATGAAAAACTGTTTTTT CASSLGQGNEKLFF
TRBD1 few 15 TRBJ1-1 TRBV9 TGTGCCAGCAGCGTAACCCCCAGGGGGGGCACTGAAGCTTTCTTT CASSVTPRGGTEAFF
- - 15 TRBJ1-5 TRBV28 TGTGCCAGCAGTCCTGGGGATAATAGCAATCAGCCCCAGCATTTT CASSPGDNSNQPQHF
TRBD1 few 13 TRBJ1-2 TRBV2 TGTGCCAGCAGTGGGGACAGGGGTCATGGCTACACCTTC CASSGDRGHGYTF
- - 17 TRBJ2-4 TRBV6-8 TGTGCCAGCAGTTATCCCGGACGGCAAATAGCCAAAAACATTCAGTACTTC CASSYPGRQIAKNIQYF
TRBD2 few 15 TRBJ2-4 TRBV6-8 TGTGCCAGCAGACCCCATAGCGGGAGTAGTGACATTCAGTACTTC CASRPHSGSSDIQYF
TRBD2 - 16 TRBJ2-1 TRBV19 TGTGCCAGTAGGGCTATAGCGGGAGGTGCCTACAATGAGCAGTTCTTC CASRAIAGGAYNEQFF
TRBD1 few 13 TRBJ1-2 TRBV29-1 TGCAGCGTTTCCACGGGACAGGGGAATGGCTACACCTTC CSVSTGQGNGYTF
- few 13 TRBJ1-2 TRBV6-8 TGTGCCAGCAGTGGGGCAGGGGACTATGGCTACACCTTC CASSGAGDYGYTF
- - 17 TRBJ2-6 TRBV19 TGTGCCAGTAGTACCTCCCTCGGGGGCGCTGGGGCCAACGTCCTGACTTTC CASSTSLGGAGANVLTF
- - 14 TRBJ1-4 TRBV18 TGTGCCAGCTCACCGGGCAGCCTTAATGAAAAACTGTTTTTT CASSPGSLNEKLFF
- - 14 TRBJ2-7 TRBV5-1 TGCGCCAGCAGCTTGACAGGGAGAGTATACGAGCAGTACTTC CASSLTGRVYEQYF
TRBD1 - 15 TRBJ1-2 TRBV18 TGTGCCAGCTCACCACCGACGACAGGGAACTATGGCTACACCTTC CASSPPTTGNYGYTF
- many 19 TRBJ2-6 TRBV6-8 TGTGCCAGCAGTCCCGGGACAACAAATTTGGGCTCTGGGGCCAACGTCCTGACTTTC CASSPGTTNLGSGANVLTF
- many 16 TRBJ2-2 TRBV11-3 TGTGCCAGCAGCCCAGGTGGGTCGCGGAACACCGGGGAGCTGTTTTTT CASSPGGSRNTGELFF
- - 16 TRBJ2-6 TRBV19 TGTGCCAGTAGTAACGACAGGACCTCTGGGGCCAACGTCCTGACTTTC CASSNDRTSGANVLTF
TRBD1 - 16 TRBJ2-7 TRBV16 TGTGCCAGCAGCCAATTGAAGGGACAGGGTGACCACGAGCAGTACTTC CASSQLKGQGDHEQYF
TRBD1 - 16 TRBJ2-6 TRBV25-1 TGTGCCAGCCAACGACAGGGCGGTGCTGGGGCCAACGTCCTGACTTTC CASQRQGGAGANVLTF
TRBD2 few 14 TRBJ2-5 TRBV11-3 TGTGCCAGCAGCTTGGGACTAGCTCGTGAGACCCAGTACTTC CASSLGLARETQYF
TRBD2 - 14 TRBJ2-1 TRBV10-3 TGTGCCATCAGGATAGCGGGAGGCGGCAATGAGCAGTTCTTC CAIRIAGGGNEQFF
- - 17 TRBJ1-4 TRBV19 TGTGCCAGTAGTATCACGGGGGTACTCGCAACTAATGAAAAACTGTTTTTT CASSITGVLATNEKLFF
- few 15 TRBJ2-2 TRBV27 TGTGCCAGCAGTTTGAGGGCCAGGGGTAACGGGGAGCTGTTTTTT CASSLRARGNGELFF
- - 14 TRBJ2-3 TRBV10-2 TGCGCCAGCCAGGGGCCTCTGAGCACAGATACGCAGTATTTT CASQGPLSTDTQYF
- few 12 TRBJ2-4 TRBV6-8 TGTGCCAGCGGCGCGGGACCAAACATTCAGTACTTC CASGAGPNIQYF